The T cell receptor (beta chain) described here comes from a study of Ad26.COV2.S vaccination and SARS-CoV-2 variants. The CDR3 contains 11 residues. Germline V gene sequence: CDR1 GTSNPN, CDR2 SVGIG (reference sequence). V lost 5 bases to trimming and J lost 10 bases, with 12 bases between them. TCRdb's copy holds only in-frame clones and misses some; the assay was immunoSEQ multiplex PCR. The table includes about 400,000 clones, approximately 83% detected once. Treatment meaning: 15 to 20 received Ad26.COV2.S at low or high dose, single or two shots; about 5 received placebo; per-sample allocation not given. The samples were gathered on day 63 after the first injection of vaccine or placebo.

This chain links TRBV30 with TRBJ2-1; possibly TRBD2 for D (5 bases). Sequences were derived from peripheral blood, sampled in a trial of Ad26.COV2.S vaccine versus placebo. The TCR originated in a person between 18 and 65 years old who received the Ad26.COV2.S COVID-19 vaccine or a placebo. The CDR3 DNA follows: TGTGCCTGGGGGAGAACGCGCGAGCAGTTCTTC. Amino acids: CAWGRTREQFF.